The clone carrying this T cell receptor beta chain was observed at least ten times. The data derive from a study of identical twins. V lost 1 base and J 9 bases, leaving 20 bases between the germline ends. Germline V CDR1 and CDR2: SGHRS, YFSETQ. The CDR3 runs to 16 residues. TCRdb recomputed calls from the 5' RACE reads with MiXCR, one row per CDR3 protein. The sample includes some 500,000 distinct CDR3 sequences, around a tenth of them seen just once. Separately, the same data were catalogued under a study of yellow fever vaccine responses in identical twins.

Input material: PBMCs. The TCR was taken from a woman aged 18-35 years in good health. The chain combines TRBV5-1 with TRBJ2-1; perhaps TRBD1 as D (6 bases). The CDR3 is CASSLYGDTVGTEQFF. Here the CDR3 DNA reads TGCGCCAGCAGCTTGTATGGGGACACGGTCGGGACTGAGCAGTTCTTC.